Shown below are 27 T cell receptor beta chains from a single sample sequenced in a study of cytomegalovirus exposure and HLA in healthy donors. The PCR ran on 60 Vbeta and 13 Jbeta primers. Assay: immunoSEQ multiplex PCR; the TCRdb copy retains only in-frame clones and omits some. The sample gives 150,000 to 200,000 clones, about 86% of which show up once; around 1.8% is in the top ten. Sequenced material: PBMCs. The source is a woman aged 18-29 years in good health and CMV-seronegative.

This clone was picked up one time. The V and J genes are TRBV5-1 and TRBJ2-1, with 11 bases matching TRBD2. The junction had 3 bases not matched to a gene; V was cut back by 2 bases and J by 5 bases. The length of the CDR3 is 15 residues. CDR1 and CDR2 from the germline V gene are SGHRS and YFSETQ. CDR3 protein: CASSFGTSGNNEQFF. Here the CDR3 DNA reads TGCGCCAGCAGCTTCGGGACTAGCGGAAACAATGAGCAGTTCTTC.

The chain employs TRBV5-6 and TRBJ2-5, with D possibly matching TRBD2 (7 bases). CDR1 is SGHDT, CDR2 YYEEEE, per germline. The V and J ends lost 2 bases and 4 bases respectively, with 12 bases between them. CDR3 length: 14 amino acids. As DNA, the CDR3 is TGTGCCAGCAGCTTCCGGGGGGCGGGAGAGACCCAGTACTTC. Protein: CASSFRGAGETQYF.

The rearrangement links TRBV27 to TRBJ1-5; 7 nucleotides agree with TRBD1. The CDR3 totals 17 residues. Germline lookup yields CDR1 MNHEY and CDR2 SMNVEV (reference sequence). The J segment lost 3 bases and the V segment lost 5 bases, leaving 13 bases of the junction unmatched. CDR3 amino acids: CASSPEGLTGTNQPQHF. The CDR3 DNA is TGTGCCAGCAGTCCCGAGGGGCTGACAGGGACCAATCAGCCCCAGCATTTT.

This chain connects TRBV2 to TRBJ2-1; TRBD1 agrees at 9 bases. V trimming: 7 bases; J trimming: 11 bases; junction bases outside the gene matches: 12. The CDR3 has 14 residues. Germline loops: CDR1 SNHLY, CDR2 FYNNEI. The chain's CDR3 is CASTEGTGKRKQFF. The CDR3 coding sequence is TGTGCCAGCACCGAAGGGACAGGGAAGAGAAAGCAGTTCTTC.

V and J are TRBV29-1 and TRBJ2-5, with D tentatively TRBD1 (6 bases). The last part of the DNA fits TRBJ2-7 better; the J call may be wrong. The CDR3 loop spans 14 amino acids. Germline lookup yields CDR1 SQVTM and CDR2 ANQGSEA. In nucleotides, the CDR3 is TGCAGCGTTGAATTGAGGGGGAGCTACTACGAGCAGTACTTC. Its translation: CSVELRGSYYEQYF.

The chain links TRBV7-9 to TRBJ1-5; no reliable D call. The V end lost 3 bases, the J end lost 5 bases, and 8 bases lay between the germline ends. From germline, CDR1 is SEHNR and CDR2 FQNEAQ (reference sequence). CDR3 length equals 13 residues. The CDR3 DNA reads TGTGCCAGCAGCTTGGCGGAACATCAGCCCCAGCATTTT. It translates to CASSLAEHQPQHF.

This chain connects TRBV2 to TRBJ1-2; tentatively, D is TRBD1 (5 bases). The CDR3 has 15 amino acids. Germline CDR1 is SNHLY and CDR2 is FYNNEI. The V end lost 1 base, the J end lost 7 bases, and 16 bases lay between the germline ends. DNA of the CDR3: TGTGCCAGCAGTGAAGTATCAGGGCAGGGTCGTGGCTACACCTTC. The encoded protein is CASSEVSGQGRGYTF.

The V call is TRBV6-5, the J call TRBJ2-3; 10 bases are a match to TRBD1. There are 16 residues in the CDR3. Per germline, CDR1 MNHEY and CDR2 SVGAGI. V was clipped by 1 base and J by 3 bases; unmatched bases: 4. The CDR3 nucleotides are TGTGCCAGCAGTTACTTGTGGACAGGGGGGACAGATACGCAGTATTTT. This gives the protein CASSYLWTGGTDTQYF.

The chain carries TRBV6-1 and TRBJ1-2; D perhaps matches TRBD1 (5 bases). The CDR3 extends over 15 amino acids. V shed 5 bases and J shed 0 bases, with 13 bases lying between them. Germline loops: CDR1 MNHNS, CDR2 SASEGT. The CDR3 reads CASSLTALANYGYTF. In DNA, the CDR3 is TGTGCCAGCAGTTTGACAGCTCTAGCTAACTATGGCTACACCTTC.

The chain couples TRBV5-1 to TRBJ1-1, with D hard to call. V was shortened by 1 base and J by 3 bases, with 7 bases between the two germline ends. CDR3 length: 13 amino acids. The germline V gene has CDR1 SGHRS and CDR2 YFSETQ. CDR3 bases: TGCGCCAGCAGCTTGTTAGGAGACACTGAAGCTTTCTTT. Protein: CASSLLGDTEAFF.

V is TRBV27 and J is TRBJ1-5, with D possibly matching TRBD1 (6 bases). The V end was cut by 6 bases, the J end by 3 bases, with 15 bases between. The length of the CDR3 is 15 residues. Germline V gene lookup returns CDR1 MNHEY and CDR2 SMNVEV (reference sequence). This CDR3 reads CASRTGRANNQPQHF. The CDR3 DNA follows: TGTGCCAGCAGAACAGGGAGGGCAAACAATCAGCCCCAGCATTTT.

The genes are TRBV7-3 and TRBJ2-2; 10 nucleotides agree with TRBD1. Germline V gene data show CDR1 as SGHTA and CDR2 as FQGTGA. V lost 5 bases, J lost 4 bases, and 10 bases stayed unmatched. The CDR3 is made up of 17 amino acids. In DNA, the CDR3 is TGTGCCAGCAGCCCTCAATTTCGGACAGGGGGCACCGGGGAGCTGTTTTTT. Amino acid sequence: CASSPQFRTGGTGELFF. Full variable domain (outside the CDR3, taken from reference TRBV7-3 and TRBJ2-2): GAGVSQTPSNKVTEKGKYVELRCDPISGHTALYWYRQSLGQGPEFLIYFQGTGAADDSGLPNDRFFAVRPEGSVSTLKIQRTERGDSAVYLCASSPQFRTGGTGELFFGEGSRLTVL.

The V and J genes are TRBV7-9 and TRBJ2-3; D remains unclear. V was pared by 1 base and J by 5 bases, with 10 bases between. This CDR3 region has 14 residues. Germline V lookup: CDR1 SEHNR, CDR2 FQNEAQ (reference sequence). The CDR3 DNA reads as TGTGCCAGCAGCTTAGTTTCGGTAATAGATACGCAGTATTTT. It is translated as CASSLVSVIDTQYF.

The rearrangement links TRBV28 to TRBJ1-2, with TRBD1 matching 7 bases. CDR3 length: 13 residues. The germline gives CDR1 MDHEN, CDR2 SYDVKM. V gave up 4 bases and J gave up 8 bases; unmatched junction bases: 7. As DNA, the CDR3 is TGTGCCAGCAGTTCGACAGGGTTACAAGGCTACACCTTC. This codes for CASSSTGLQGYTF.

The CDR3 coding sequence is TGCAGCGTTGAAGATCTTCCAGGGTCCATGAACACTGAAGCTTTCTTT. Protein sequence: CSVEDLPGSMNTEAFF. The chain combines TRBV29-1 with TRBJ1-1, with TRBD1 as a possible D gene (5 bases). In germline, CDR1 is SQVTM, CDR2 ANQGSEA. This CDR3 spans 16 amino acids. The V and J ends lost 0 bases and 0 bases respectively, with 14 bases between them.

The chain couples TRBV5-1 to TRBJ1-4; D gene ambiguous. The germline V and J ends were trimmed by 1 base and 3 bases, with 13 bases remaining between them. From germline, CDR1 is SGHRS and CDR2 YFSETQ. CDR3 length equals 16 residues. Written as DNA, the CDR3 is TGCGCCAGCAGCTTGAAATTTGAGAGGTCTAATGAAAAACTGTTTTTT. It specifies CASSLKFERSNEKLFF.

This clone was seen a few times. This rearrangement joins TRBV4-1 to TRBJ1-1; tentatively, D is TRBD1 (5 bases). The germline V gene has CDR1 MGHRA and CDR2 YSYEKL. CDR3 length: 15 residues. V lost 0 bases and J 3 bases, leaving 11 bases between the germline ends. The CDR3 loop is CASSQEQGRDTEAFF. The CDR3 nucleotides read TGCGCCAGCAGCCAAGAGCAGGGAAGGGACACTGAAGCTTTCTTT.

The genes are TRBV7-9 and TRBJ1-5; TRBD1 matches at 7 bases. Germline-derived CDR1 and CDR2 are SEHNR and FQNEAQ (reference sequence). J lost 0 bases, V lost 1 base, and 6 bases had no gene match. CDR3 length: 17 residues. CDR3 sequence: CASSLVVGTASNQPQHF. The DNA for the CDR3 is TGTGCCAGCAGCTTAGTTGTTGGGACAGCTAGCAATCAGCCCCAGCATTTT.

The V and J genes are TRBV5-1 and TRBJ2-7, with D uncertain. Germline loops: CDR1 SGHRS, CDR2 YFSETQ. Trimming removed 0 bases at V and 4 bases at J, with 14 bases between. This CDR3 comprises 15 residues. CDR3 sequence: CASSLGAPSLYEQYF. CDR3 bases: TGCGCCAGCAGCTTGGGGGCGCCCTCTTTATACGAGCAGTACTTC.

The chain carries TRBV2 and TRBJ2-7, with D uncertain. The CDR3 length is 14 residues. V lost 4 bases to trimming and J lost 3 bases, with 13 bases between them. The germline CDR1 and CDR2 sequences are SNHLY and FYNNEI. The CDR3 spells CASSADNLFYEQYF. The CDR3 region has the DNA TGTGCCAGCAGTGCCGACAACCTCTTCTACGAGCAGTACTTC.

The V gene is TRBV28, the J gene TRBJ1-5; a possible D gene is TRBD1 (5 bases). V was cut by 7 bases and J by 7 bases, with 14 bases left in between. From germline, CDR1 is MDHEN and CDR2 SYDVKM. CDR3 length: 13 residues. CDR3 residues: CASTQGWGQPQHF. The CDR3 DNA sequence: TGTGCCAGCACCCAGGGATGGGGACAGCCCCAGCATTTT.

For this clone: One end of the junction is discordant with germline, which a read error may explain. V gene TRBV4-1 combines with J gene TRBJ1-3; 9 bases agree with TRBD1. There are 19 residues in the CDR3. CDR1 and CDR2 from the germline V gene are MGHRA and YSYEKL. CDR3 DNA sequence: TGCGCCAGCGGCCAAGGATTCGCGACAGGGGGAACCTCTGGAAACACCATATATTTT. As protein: CASGQGFATGGTSGNTIYF.

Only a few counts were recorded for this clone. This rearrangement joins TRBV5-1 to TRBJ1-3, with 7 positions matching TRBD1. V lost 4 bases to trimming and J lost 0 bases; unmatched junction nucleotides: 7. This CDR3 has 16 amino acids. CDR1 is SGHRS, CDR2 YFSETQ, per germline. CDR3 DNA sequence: TGCGCCAGCAGCCAAGAGACAGGGAGCTCTGGAAACACCATATATTTT. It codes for CASSQETGSSGNTIYF. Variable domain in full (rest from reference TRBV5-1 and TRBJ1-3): KAGVTQTPRYLIKTRGQQVTLSCSPISGHRSVSWYQQTPGQGLQFLFEYFSETQRNKGNFPGRFSGRQFSNSRSEMNVSTLELGDSALYLCASSQETGSSGNTIYFGEGSWLTVV.

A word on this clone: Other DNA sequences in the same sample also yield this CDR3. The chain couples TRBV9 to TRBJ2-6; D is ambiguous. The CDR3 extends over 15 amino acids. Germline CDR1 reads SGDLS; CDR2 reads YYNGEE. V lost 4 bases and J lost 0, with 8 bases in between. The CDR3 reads CASSPGSSGANVLTF. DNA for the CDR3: TGTGCCAGCAGCCCCGGTAGCTCTGGGGCCAACGTCCTGACTTTC.

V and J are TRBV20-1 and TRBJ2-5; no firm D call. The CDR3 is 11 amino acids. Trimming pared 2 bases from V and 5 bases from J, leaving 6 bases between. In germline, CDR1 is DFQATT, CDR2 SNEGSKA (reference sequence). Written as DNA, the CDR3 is TGCAGTGCTAGATTTCTGGAGACCCAGTACTTC. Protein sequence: CSARFLETQYF.

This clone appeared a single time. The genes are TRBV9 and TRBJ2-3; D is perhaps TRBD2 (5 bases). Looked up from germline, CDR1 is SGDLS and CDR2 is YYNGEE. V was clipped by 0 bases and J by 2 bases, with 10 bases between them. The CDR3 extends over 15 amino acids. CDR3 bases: TGTGCCAGCAGCGTAGTTGGCGGGCACACAGATACGCAGTATTTT. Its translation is CASSVVGGHTDTQYF.

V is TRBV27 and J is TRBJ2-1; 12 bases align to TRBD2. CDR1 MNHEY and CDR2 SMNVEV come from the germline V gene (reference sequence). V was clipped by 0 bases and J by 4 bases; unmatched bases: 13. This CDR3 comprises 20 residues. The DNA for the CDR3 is TGTGCCAGCAGTTTATCGGGCGGGTGGACTAGCGGGACCCTTTACAATGAGCAGTTCTTC. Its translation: CASSLSGGWTSGTLYNEQFF.